The clone carrying this T cell receptor (beta chain) was found many times. Its antigen is still unknown. This CDR3 region has 15 residues. V lost 2 bases and J lost 3; bases outside the gene matches: 6. The germline V gene encodes CDR1 SGHRS and CDR2 YFSETQ. Amplification of TCR beta CDR3 from genomic DNA used two-round multiplex PCR. First-round PCR used primers specific to each TRBV and TRBJ gene. TCRdb called the multiplex PCR reads again in MiXCR, with one record for every CDR3 protein. The data contain some 25,000 distinct CDR3 sequences, about 34% of them singletons. The data are from a study of prognosis after radiotherapy for stage I lung cancer. Study-level background: Between early 2018 and early 2019, patients with stage I non-small cell lung cancer were enrolled. Patients (around 14 men, several women) were aged about 50 to 84, median approximately 77 years. Whole-study findings and limits: Median unique TCR clone counts of roughly 10,000 versus 7,000 showed a fall after stereotactic body radiation therapy.

The chain joins TRBV5-1 to TRBJ2-3; 7 bases are shared with TRBD1. This sample comprised PBMCs, obtained before or after stereotactic body radiation therapy (not recorded which). The clonotype was recovered from a donor at least 50 years old with non-small cell lung cancer. This CDR3 is CASSLETGRTDTQYF. The CDR3, as DNA: TGCGCCAGCAGCTTAGAGACAGGGCGGACAGATACGCAGTATTTT.